This T cell receptor beta chain was observed in a study of T cell responses to AZD1222 COVID-19 vaccine (dated by TCRdb to the early 2020s). For the wider study: AZD1222 recipients with second doses at about 4 weeks or about 12 weeks were pooled, because spike-specific TCR depth and breadth did not differ between schedules. Trial participants were enrolled by age into 18-55, 56-69 and 70-plus year subgroups, with approximately 150, 28 and 58 TCR-sequenced participants respectively. TCR sequencing was performed for 230 to 250 trial participants, of whom around 200 were given two doses of AZD1222 and some 26 were given two doses of MenACWY control vaccine. Paper-wide results and their limitations: CD4 TCRs associated with the vaccine covered the entire spike protein, and the dominant responses were in regions 160-218 and 743-854. After two AZD1222 doses, both the breadth and the depth of spike-specific TCRs were significantly higher than at day 0 and than in MenACWY recipients. The 56-69-year group was small, and its depth increase did not reach significance, likely because of low power. Participants were mostly white British and included more females than males, and it was suggested by the authors that clonal diversity may have been underestimated. Because no day 14 peak-response samples were available, repertoires were characterized only after the peak T cell response. Epitopes outside the regions mutated in the B.1.351 and B.1.1.7 variants were reportedly recognized by nearly half of the unique spike-specific TCRs. Only six AZD1222 recipients were SARS-CoV-2 seropositive at baseline, limiting conclusions about previously exposed vaccinees.

Regarding this clone: What this receptor recognizes is not known. Base qualities are missing; no much larger clone stands one base away.

The time point label on this specimen signifies: baseline before first vaccination. Vaccinee samples came from UK trials COV001 and COV002, including a single-blind randomized controlled phase 2/3 trial of AZD1222 (ChAdOx1 nCoV-19) in healthy adults. For TCRbeta chain sequencing, PBMC samples from trial participants were taken at day 0 and at day 28 after the second dose. The CDR3 regions of human TCRbeta chains were subjected to immunosequencing. The authors processed their data as follows. Repertoire TCRs were checked for matches against a reference library of SARS-CoV-2-specific TCRs that had been generated using the MIRA antigen-specificity platform. Breadth was defined as the fraction of unique TCRs that were SARS-CoV-2-associated, and depth was defined as the fraction of total T cells that were SARS-CoV-2-associated. Using the MIRA data, each spike-specific TCR was mapped to the spike region that the TCR reacts to and placed in a CD4 or CD8 class. Log10-transformed breadth and depth values were compared by one-way ANOVA with Sidak's multiple comparisons tests. Sourced from immuneACCESS, this table was stored by TCRdb with only in-frame sequences that have V and J called. A share of the clones is absent; for the studies checked, an unresolved V gene accounts for under half, and the remainder has no known explanation. For V, J and clone size, that table is used; D and trimming come from the DNA. Counted in this sample were 110,000 to 150,000 clones; approximately 83% of them appeared once. 8% of the sample belongs to the ten largest clones.

The CDR3 runs 16 residues from the cysteine to the phenylalanine. Only the CDR3 DNA is retained, 48 bases long and in frame from the first base. CDR1 SGDLS and CDR2 YYNGEE are derived from the germline V gene. The V end gives up 4 bases and the J end 7 bases, leaving 11 bases in the junction not matched to a gene. Recombination joined TRBV9 with TRBJ2-1, with TRBD2 matching 10 junction bases. The sequences come from peripheral blood, collected on day 0 of AZD1222 vaccination. This receptor was taken from an adult in good health. The CDR3 region: CASSPTTSGVLNEQFF. At the DNA level, the sequence is TGTGCCAGCAGCCCAACCACTAGCGGGGTGCTGAATGAGCAGTTCTTC.